This T cell receptor beta chain was sequenced during a study of early T cells in non-severe SARS-CoV-2 infection. Whole-study context: Sequencing was performed on bulk RNA from unsorted whole blood, leaving chains unpaired. General study results and limits: Comparison of clonotypes with VDJdb favored anti-spike CD8 responses while missing private and CD4 specificities.

Researchers attached unique molecular identifiers to individual cDNA molecules. TCRdb independently ran MiXCR on the 5' RACE reads; one entry per CDR3 protein. There are tens of thousands of distinct CDR3 sequences in the sample; 10% to 15% occur only once, and just over 6.5% lies in the top ten. About this clonotype: Its antigen is not known.

What was sequenced was whole blood. This receptor was obtained from an adult who was a healthcare worker with PCR-confirmed SARS-CoV-2 infection or an uninfected control (not recorded which).

The CDR3 sequence: CSVERQGASGYTF. The CDR3 region has the DNA TGCAGCGTTGAGAGGCAGGGGGCCTCTGGCTACACCTTC. The V and J genes are TRBV29-1 and TRBJ1-2; 8 nucleotides agree with TRBD1. The CDR3 loop spans 13 amino acids. Germline V gene lookup returns CDR1 SQVTM and CDR2 ANQGSEA. With 3 bases clipped from V and 7 bases from J, the junction kept 7 bases outside the gene matches.